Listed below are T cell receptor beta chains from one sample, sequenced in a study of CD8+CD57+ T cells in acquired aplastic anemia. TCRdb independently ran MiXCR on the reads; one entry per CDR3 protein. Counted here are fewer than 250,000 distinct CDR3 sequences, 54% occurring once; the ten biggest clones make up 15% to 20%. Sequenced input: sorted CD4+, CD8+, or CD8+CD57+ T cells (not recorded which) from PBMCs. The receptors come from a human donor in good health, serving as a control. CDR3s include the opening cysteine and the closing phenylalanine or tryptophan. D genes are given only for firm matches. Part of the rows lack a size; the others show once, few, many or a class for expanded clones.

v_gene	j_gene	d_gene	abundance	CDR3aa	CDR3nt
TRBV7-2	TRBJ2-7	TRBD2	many	CASSLARGNEQYF	TGTGCCAGCAGCTTAGCGCGGGGGAACGAGCAGTACTTC
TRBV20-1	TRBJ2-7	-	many	CSATGTQGEQYF	TGCAGTGCTACCGGGACCCAAGGGGAGCAGTACTTC
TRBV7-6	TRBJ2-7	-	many	CASSSSGAYSYEQYF	TGTGCCAGCAGCTCCTCCGGGGCCTACTCCTACGAGCAGTACTTC
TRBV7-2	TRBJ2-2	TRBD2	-	CASSLGSGGTGELFF	TGTGCCAGCAGCTTGGGCAGCGGGGGGACCGGGGAGCTGTTTTTT
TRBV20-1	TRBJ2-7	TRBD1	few	CSARPLQGPNEQYF	TGCAGTGCTAGACCGCTACAGGGGCCCAACGAGCAGTACTTC
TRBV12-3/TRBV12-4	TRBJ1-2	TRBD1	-	CASGRGRGYTF	TGTGCCAGCGGCAGGGGGCGCGGCTACACCTTC
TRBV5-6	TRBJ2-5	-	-	CASSLQMEETQYF	TGTGCCAGCAGCTTGCAAATGGAGGAGACCCAGTACTTC
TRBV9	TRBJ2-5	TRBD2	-	CASSVDGTSGLRETQYF	TGTGCCAGCAGCGTAGATGGTACTAGCGGACTAAGAGAGACCCAGTACTTC
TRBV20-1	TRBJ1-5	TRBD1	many	CSASDRGGSQPQHF	TGCAGTGCTAGTGACAGGGGAGGCAGTCAGCCCCAGCATTTT
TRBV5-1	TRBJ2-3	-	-	CASSLVPTPPSGPRQGTDTQYF	TGCGCCAGCAGCTTGGTGCCTACCCCCCCCAGCGGGCCGCGGCAGGGGACAGATACGCAGTATTTT
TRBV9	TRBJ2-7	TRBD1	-	CASSLATPGWTGSIYEQYF	TGTGCCAGCAGCTTAGCGACCCCAGGGTGGACAGGGTCCATCTACGAGCAGTACTTC
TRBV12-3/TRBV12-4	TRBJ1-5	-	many	CASSPDTVAHQPQHF	TGTGCCAGCAGCCCGGACACGGTCGCCCATCAGCCCCAGCATTTT
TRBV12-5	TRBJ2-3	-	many	CASGLVPTDTQYF	TGTGCTAGTGGTTTGGTACCGACAGATACGCAGTATTTT
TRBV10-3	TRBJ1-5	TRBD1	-	CAISEGGTVNQPQHF	TGTGCCATCAGTGAGGGGGGGACAGTCAATCAGCCCCAGCATTTT
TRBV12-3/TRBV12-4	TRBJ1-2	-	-	CASSPMTIRGYTF	TGTGCCAGCAGTCCGATGACAATTCGGGGCTACACCTTC
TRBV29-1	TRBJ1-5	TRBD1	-	CSVPDRGGSQHF	TGCAGCGTCCCGGACAGGGGGGGATCCCAGCATTTT
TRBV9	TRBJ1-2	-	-	CASSVGGLSHGYTF	TGTGCCAGCAGCGTAGGGGGGCTGTCTCACGGCTACACCTTC
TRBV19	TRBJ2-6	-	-	CASSIDSSGANVLTF	TGTGCCAGTAGTATCGACAGCTCTGGGGCCAACGTCCTGACTTTC
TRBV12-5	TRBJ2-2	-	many	CASGPELPLNTGELFF	TGTGCTAGTGGTCCCGAACTTCCCCTGAACACCGGGGAGCTGTTTTTT
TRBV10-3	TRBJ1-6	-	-	CASSPAGSNSPLHF	TGTGCCAGCAGCCCGGCAGGGTCTAATTCACCCCTCCACTTT
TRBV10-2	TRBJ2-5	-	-	CASSELGRVETQYF	TGCGCCAGCAGTGAGTTGGGAAGGGTGGAGACCCAGTACTTC
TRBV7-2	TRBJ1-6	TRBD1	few	CASSLNRGAGYYNSPLHF	TGTGCCAGCAGCCTCAACAGGGGCGCAGGGTACTATAATTCACCCCTCCACTTT
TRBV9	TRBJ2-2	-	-	CASSDTANTGELFF	TGTGCCAGCAGCGATACAGCGAACACCGGGGAGCTGTTTTTT
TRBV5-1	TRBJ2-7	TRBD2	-	CASSLGGGSHEQYF	TGCGCCAGCAGCTTAGGCGGGGGGTCTCACGAGCAGTACTTC
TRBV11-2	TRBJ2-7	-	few	CASSVGRGYEQYF	TGTGCCAGCAGCGTGGGCAGGGGCTACGAGCAGTACTTC
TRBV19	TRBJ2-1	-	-	CASSTNRFPYNEQFF	TGTGCCAGTAGTACGAACAGGTTTCCCTACAATGAGCAGTTCTTC
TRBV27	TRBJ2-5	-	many	CATTQTGRSGETQYF	TGTGCCACAACCCAAACAGGACGGAGCGGGGAGACCCAGTACTTC
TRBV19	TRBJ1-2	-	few	CASSIGPAYTF	TGTGCCAGTAGTATAGGCCCTGCCTACACCTTC
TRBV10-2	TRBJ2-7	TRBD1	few	CASSAGGVGITYEQYF	TGCGCCAGCAGTGCAGGGGGAGTGGGAATAACCTACGAGCAGTACTTC
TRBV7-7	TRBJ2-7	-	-	CASSPMDSNEQYF	TGTGCCAGCAGCCCAATGGACAGTAACGAGCAGTACTTC
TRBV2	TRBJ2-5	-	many	CASSDRDWKETQYF	TGTGCCAGCAGTGACCGTGATTGGAAAGAGACCCAGTACTTC
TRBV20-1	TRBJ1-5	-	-	CSARDRTVSNQPQHF	TGCAGTGCTAGAGATCGGACAGTTAGCAATCAGCCCCAGCATTTT
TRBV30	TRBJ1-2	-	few	CAWTGQGALLGYTF	TGTGCCTGGACTGGGCAGGGTGCCCTACTTGGCTACACCTTC
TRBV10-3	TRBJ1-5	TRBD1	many	CAISDTGGDNQPQHF	TGTGCCATCAGTGACACAGGGGGTGACAATCAGCCCCAGCATTTT
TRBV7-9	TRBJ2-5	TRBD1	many	CASSLVQDRAGETQYF	TGTGCCAGCAGCTTAGTTCAGGACAGGGCCGGCGAGACCCAGTACTTC
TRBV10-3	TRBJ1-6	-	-	CAARGHGENNSPLHF	TGTGCCGCCCGAGGGCATGGGGAGAATAATTCACCCCTCCACTTT
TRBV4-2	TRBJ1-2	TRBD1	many	CASSQETGRGYTF	TGTGCCAGCAGCCAAGAGACAGGGAGGGGCTACACCTTC
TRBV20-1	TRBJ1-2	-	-	CNASREGHTF	TGCAATGCTAGTAGGGAGGGCCACACCTTC
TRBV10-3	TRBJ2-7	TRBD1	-	CAISDSGTGPLGYEQYF	TGTGCCATCAGTGACTCCGGGACAGGGCCGTTGGGCTACGAGCAGTACTTC
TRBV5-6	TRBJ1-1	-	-	CASSLALGTEAFF	TGTGCCAGCAGCTTGGCCCTGGGGACTGAAGCTTTCTTT
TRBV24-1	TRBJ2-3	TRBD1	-	CATSDTGQGFPTQYF	TGTGCCACCAGTGATACCGGACAGGGTTTTCCTACGCAGTATTTT
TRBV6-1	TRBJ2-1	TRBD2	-	CASSYWASGGAASSYNEQFF	TGTGCCAGCAGTTACTGGGCTAGCGGGGGGGCCGCGAGCTCCTACAATGAGCAGTTCTTC
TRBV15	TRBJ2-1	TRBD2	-	CATSSWTSDEDEQFF	TGTGCCACCAGCAGCTGGACTAGCGATGAAGATGAGCAGTTCTTC
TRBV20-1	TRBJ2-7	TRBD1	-	CSARQGIYEQYF	TGCAGTGCGAGACAGGGAATCTACGAGCAGTACTTC
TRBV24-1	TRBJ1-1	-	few	CATSDPRSAEAFF	TGTGCCACCAGTGACCCCAGGAGCGCTGAAGCTTTCTTT
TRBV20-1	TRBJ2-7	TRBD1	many	CSAREIQGPHYEQYF	TGCAGTGCTAGAGAAATACAGGGGCCCCATTACGAGCAGTACTTC
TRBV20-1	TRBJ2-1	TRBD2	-	CSALPSGNEQFF	TGCAGTGCTCTCCCTAGCGGGAATGAGCAGTTCTTC
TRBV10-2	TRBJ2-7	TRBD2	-	CATAWTSSYEQYF	TGCGCCACCGCCTGGACTAGTAGCTACGAGCAGTACTTC
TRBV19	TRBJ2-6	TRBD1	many	CASSRGQVREALTHGANVLTF	TGTGCCAGTAGTAGGGGACAGGTCCGTGAGGCACTAACTCACGGGGCCAACGTCCTGACTTTC
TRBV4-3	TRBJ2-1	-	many	CASSQDSRGSYNEQFF	TGCGCCAGCAGCCAAGATTCCCGTGGGTCCTACAATGAGCAGTTCTTC
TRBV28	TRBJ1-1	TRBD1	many	CASRYSGGTEAFF	TGTGCCAGCAGGTATTCAGGGGGCACTGAAGCTTTCTTT
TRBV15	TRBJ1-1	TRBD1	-	CATSRDLGQGSTEAFF	TGTGCCACCAGCAGAGATCTAGGACAGGGGAGCACTGAAGCTTTCTTT
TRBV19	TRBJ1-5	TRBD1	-	CASSIRGWTGDFSNQPQHF	TGTGCCAGTAGTATAAGGGGGTGGACAGGGGACTTTAGCAATCAGCCCCAGCATTTT
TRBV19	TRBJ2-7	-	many	CASSMGSGTGPYEQYF	TGTGCCAGTAGTATGGGGAGCGGGACAGGCCCCTACGAGCAGTACTTC